This T cell receptor (beta chain) was sequenced in a study of OX40 agonist ivuxolimab in advanced cancers. Study-level findings and limits: By week 6 at 0.1 to 3.0 mg/kg, blood CD4+ and CD8+ T cells had expanded clonally.

CDR1 and CDR2 from the germline V gene are SGDLS and YYNGEE. Trimming left V 0 bases short and J 0 bases short, with 12 bases between. This CDR3 spans 16 amino acids. This table comes from immunoSEQ multiplex PCR, and its TCRdb copy is limited to in-frame clones, with some not included. The table shows just over 35,000 clones, with approximately 80% occurring only once. Regarding this clone: Its antigen is currently unknown.

The sample here was CD4+ or CD8+ T cells sorted from blood, taken in a trial of the OX40 agonist ivuxolimab. J is TRBJ2-5 and V is TRBV9; D gene ambiguous. This sequence was found in an adult with an advanced solid tumor such as melanoma, head and neck, liver or kidney cancer. The CDR3 region is CASSVEAGPYQETQYF. CDR3 DNA: TGTGCCAGCAGCGTAGAGGCAGGACCGTACCAAGAGACCCAGTACTTC.